This passage covers 23 T cell receptor beta chains from one sample sequenced in a study of chemoradiotherapy in HPV16-positive cancers. TCRdb keeps only in-frame clones here, not all; method: immunoSEQ multiplex PCR. The table includes 7,500 to 10,000 clones, over 80% detected once. The sample here was blood, taken from a patient who underwent chemoradiotherapy. The receptors were gathered from a human donor with HPV-associated anogenital cancer.

This chain connects TRBV27 to TRBJ2-5; D is unclear. Germline V gives CDR1 MNHEY, CDR2 SMNVEV (reference sequence). With 4 bases removed from V and 1 base from J, the gap between germline ends came to 7 bases. This CDR3 has 13 residues. The CDR3 DNA follows: TGTGCCAGCAGTTGGTCGGTCCAAGAGACCCAGTACTTC. It codes for CASSWSVQETQYF.

The chain couples TRBV30 to TRBJ2-4, with D possibly matching TRBD1 (6 bases). V dropped 3 bases and J dropped 9 bases, with 18 bases sitting between them. Germline lookup yields CDR1 GTSNPN and CDR2 SVGIG (reference sequence). This CDR3 has 14 residues. For the CDR3, the DNA is TGTGCCTGGAGCCCCGGTACACAGGGTGGCATTCAGTACTTC. Residues: CAWSPGTQGGIQYF.

The chain couples TRBV11-2 to TRBJ2-7; 8 bases agree with TRBD2. Per germline, CDR1 SGHAT and CDR2 FQNNGV. V shed 8 bases, J shed 0 bases, and the junction held 12 bases outside the gene matches. This CDR3 has 16 residues. The CDR3 spells CASRAGGGGLSYEQYV. The DNA of the CDR3 is TGTGCCAGCCGAGCAGGCGGCGGGGGGCTCTCCTACGAGCAGTACGTC.

This sequence joins TRBV27 and TRBJ1-6; D is unclear. In germline, CDR1 is MNHEY, CDR2 SMNVEV (reference sequence). The CDR3 covers 14 residues. Deletions cut 5 bases from V and 6 bases from J, with 11 bases between. The CDR3 sequence is CASSPTRANSPLHF. The CDR3 nucleotides are TGTGCCAGCAGTCCAACAAGGGCTAATTCACCCCTCCACTTT.

The chain employs TRBV11-3 and TRBJ2-7, with 8 positions matching TRBD1. This CDR3 comprises 14 residues. Trimming took 5 bases from V and 5 from J; bases not matched to a gene: 8. Looked up from germline, CDR1 is SGHNT and CDR2 is YENEEA. This chain's CDR3 is CASSPGQDANEQYV. The CDR3 DNA reads as TGTGCCAGCAGCCCGGGACAGGATGCCAACGAGCAGTACGTC.

This chain links TRBV5-5 with TRBJ2-1; no reliable D call. Germline V gives CDR1 SGHKS, CDR2 YYEKEE (reference sequence). V was cut by 4 bases and J by 8 bases, with 19 bases left in between. The CDR3 length is 15 residues. The CDR3 sequence is CASSPVVDQYDEQFF. The CDR3 DNA follows: TGTGCCAGCAGCCCCGTGGTTGATCAGTACGATGAGCAGTTCTTC.

V usage is TRBV28 and J usage is TRBJ1-6; 7 bases line up with TRBD1. V gave up 5 bases and J gave up 7 bases; unmatched junction bases: 5. The CDR3 totals 14 residues. Germline CDR1 MDHEN, CDR2 SYDVKM. CDR3 sequence (DNA): TGTGCCAGCAGTCCTACAGGGGAAAATTCACCCCTCCACTTT. It translates to CASSPTGENSPLHF.

The chain couples TRBV6-5 to TRBJ1-6, with unresolved D. V lost 4 bases to trimming and J lost 10 bases, with 11 bases between them. CDR3 length: 13 residues. CDR1 is MNHEY and CDR2 is SVGAGI in the germline V gene. Here the CDR3 DNA reads TGTGCCAGCAGTTTAGTCTCGCCCTCACCCCTCCACTTT. It translates to CASSLVSPSPLHF.

This chain joins TRBV7-8 and TRBJ1-1; the match to TRBD1 covers 7 bases. The trim removed 1 base at V and 1 base at J, leaving 12 bases unmatched. This CDR3 contains 18 residues. Germline V gene lookup returns CDR1 SGHVS and CDR2 FQNEAQ. CDR3 sequence (DNA): TGTGCCAGCAGCTTAGTCCAGGGACAGTCTTCTCGGAACACTGAAGCTTTCTTT. Translated, it gives CASSLVQGQSSRNTEAFF.

This clone has a single count. This chain connects TRBV5-1 to TRBJ2-3; the D gene is possibly TRBD1 (6 bases). The CDR3 sequence is 14 residues long. CDR1 and CDR2 (germline): SGHRS, YFSETQ. The germline V and J ends were trimmed by 0 bases and 2 bases, with 7 bases remaining between them. CDR3 in DNA: TGCGCCAGCAGCTTGGACAGGGTCACAGATACGCAGTATTTT. It translates to CASSLDRVTDTQYF.

The chain links TRBV6-6 to TRBJ2-7; D perhaps matches TRBD1 (6 bases). Deletions cut 2 bases from V and 3 bases from J, with 8 bases between. Germline V gives CDR1 MNHNY, CDR2 SVGAGI (reference sequence). CDR3 length equals 13 residues. Here the CDR3 DNA reads TGTGCCAGCAGTTACCAACAGGGCTACGAGCAGTACGTC. Translation: CASSYQQGYEQYV.

This clone was seen only once. This chain uses TRBV11-3 with TRBJ2-1, with D possibly matching TRBD1 (5 bases). Trimming stripped 0 bases from V and 7 bases from J, with 13 bases between. Germline V CDR1 and CDR2: SGHNT, YENEEA. CDR3 length: 15 amino acids. CDR3 loop: CASSLDTGFQNEQFF. The CDR3 DNA follows: TGTGCCAGCAGCTTAGATACAGGATTCCAAAATGAGCAGTTCTTC.

This chain uses TRBV7-9 with TRBJ1-3; D not resolved. CDR1 SEHNR and CDR2 FQNEAQ come from the germline V gene (reference sequence). V lost 5 bases and J 3 bases, leaving 5 bases between the germline ends. The CDR3 has 12 residues. The chain's CDR3 is CASSLDGNTIYF. In DNA, the CDR3 is TGTGCCAGCAGCCTGGATGGAAACACCATATATTTT.

CDR3 sequence: CASSFVGESYNEQFF. CDR3 DNA sequence: TGTGCCAGCAGCTTTGTAGGGGAATCCTACAATGAGCAGTTCTTC. The chain recombines TRBV11-2 with TRBJ2-1; tentative D call: TRBD1 (5 bases). Germline assignment: CDR1 SGHAT and CDR2 FQNNGV. V was pared by 3 bases and J by 1 base, with 10 bases between. The CDR3 has 15 amino acids.

The CDR3 loop is CASSFSRVDTEAFF. CDR3 in DNA: TGTGCCAGCAGTTTTTCCAGGGTGGACACTGAAGCTTTCTTT. V is TRBV27 and J is TRBJ1-1, with a possible D match to TRBD1 (5 bases). Trimming pared 3 bases from V and 3 bases from J, leaving 11 bases between. The CDR3 extends over 14 amino acids. From germline, CDR1 is MNHEY and CDR2 SMNVEV (reference sequence).

This chain joins TRBV5-4 and TRBJ1-1, with a tentative D call TRBD1 (5 bases). The CDR3 runs 12 residues. Germline assignment: CDR1 SGHNT and CDR2 YYREEE (reference sequence). Trimming left V 7 bases short and J 4 bases short, with 11 bases between. CDR3 amino acids: CASSVGATEAFF. CDR3 coding DNA: TGTGCCAGCTCAGTCGGGGCCACTGAAGCTTTCTTT.

The rearrangement uses TRBV6-5 and TRBJ2-1, with 8 bases aligning to TRBD1. Trimming removed 6 bases from V and 5 bases from J; junction bases left unmatched: 6. Germline V gives CDR1 MNHEY, CDR2 SVGAGI. The CDR3 covers 14 residues. The CDR3: CASSYRGQDNEQFF. The CDR3 coding sequence is TGTGCCAGCAGCTACCGGGGACAGGACAATGAGCAGTTCTTC.

The chain links TRBV7-9 to TRBJ2-1; weak D call: TRBD2 (5 bases). V was clipped by 1 base and J by 6 bases, with 19 bases between them. Germline CDR1 is SEHNR and CDR2 is FQNEAQ (reference sequence). The CDR3 loop spans 17 amino acids. The DNA of the CDR3 is TGTGCCAGCAGCTTAGTAGAAGTGGACTTTACGCGCAATGAGCAGTTCTTC. This gives the protein CASSLVEVDFTRNEQFF. The full variable domain, with the rest looked up from reference TRBV7-9 and TRBJ2-1, is DTGVSQNPRHKITKRGQNVTFRCDPISEHNRLYWYRQTLGQGPEFLTYFQNEAQLEKSRLLSDRFSAERPKGSFSTLEIQRTEQGDSAMYLCASSLVEVDFTRNEQFFGPGTRLTVL.

V is TRBV6-1 and J is TRBJ2-3; 10 nucleotides line up with TRBD1. The CDR3 has 13 residues. Trimming cost V 8 bases and J 5 bases; bases outside gene matches: 4. Germline V gene data show CDR1 as MNHNS and CDR2 as SASEGT. DNA of the CDR3: TGTGCCAGCCGGGACAGGGGTGGAGATACGCAGTATTTT. Amino acid sequence: CASRDRGGDTQYF.

This clone has a handful of counts. The chain has TRBV6-5 and TRBJ2-1; D is uncertain. The CDR3 spans 14 residues. V was clipped by 5 bases and J by 2 bases, with 10 bases between them. Per the germline V gene, CDR1 is MNHEY and CDR2 is SVGAGI. CDR3 sequence reads: CASSLRQTYNEQFF. The DNA of the CDR3 is TGTGCCAGCAGTCTCCGACAAACCTACAATGAGCAGTTCTTC.

This clone has a single count. The chain employs TRBV5-1 and TRBJ1-1; no definite D call. The CDR3 covers 18 residues. Germline V gene sequence: CDR1 SGHRS, CDR2 YFSETQ. Trimming removed 4 bases at V and 0 bases at J, with 22 bases between. The CDR3 protein is CASSTAPGSLKLNTEAFF. As DNA, the CDR3 is TGCGCCAGCAGCACCGCCCCGGGTTCCCTCAAGCTGAACACTGAAGCTTTCTTT.

The chain carries TRBV11-2 and TRBJ2-5, with 15 bases fitting TRBD2. Germline V CDR1 and CDR2: SGHAT, FQNNGV. The CDR3 extends over 17 amino acids. With 5 bases clipped from V and 4 bases from J, the junction kept 8 bases outside the gene matches. The CDR3 here is CASSPIRGLAGGETQYF. The CDR3 DNA follows: TGTGCCAGCAGCCCAATACGGGGACTAGCGGGGGGAGAGACCCAGTACTTC.

This sequence joins TRBV6-1 and TRBJ1-2; D ambiguous. Between the trimmed V and J ends, which lost 5 bases and 4 bases, there was a span of 14 bases. The CDR3 length is 14 residues. CDR1 is MNHNS, CDR2 SASEGT, per germline. CDR3 region: CASSPRVGFYGYTF. CDR3 bases: TGTGCCAGCAGTCCCCGGGTGGGTTTCTATGGCTACACCTTC.